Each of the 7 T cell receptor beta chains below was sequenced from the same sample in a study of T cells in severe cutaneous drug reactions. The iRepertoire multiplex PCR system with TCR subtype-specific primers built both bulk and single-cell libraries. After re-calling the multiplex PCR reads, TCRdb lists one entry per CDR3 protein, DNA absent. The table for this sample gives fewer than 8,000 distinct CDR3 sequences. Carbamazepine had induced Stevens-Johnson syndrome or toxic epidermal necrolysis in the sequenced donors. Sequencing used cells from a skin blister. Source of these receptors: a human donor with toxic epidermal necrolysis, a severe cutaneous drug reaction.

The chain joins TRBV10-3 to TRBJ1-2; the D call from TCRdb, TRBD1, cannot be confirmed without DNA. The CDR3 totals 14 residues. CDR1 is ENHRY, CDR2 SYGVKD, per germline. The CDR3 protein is CAISDPGIGTGYTF.

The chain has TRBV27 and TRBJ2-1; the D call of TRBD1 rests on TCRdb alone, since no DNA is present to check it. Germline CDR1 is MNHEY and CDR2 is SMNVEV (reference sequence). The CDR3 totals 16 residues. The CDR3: CASSPPGGSSYNEQFF.

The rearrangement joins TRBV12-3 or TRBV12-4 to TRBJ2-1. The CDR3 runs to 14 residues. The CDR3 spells CASSPMGVYNEQFF.

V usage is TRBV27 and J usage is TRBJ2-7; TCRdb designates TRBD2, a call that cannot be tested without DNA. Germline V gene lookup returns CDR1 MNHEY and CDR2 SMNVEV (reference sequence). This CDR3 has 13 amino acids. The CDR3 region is CASSLGLVGEQYF.

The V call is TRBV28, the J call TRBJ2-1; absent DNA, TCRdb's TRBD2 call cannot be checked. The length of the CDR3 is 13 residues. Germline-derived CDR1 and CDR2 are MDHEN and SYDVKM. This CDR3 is CASSLIAGSEQFF.

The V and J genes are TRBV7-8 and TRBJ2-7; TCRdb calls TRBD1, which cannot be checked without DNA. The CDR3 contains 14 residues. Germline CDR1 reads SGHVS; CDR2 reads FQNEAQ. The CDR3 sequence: CASSMRGQGYEQYF.

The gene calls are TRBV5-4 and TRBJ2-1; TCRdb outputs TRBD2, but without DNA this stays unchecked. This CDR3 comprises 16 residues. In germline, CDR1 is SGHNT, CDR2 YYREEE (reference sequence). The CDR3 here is CASTTGTSLSYNEQFF.